Reported below is one T cell receptor beta chain. Ten or more counts support this clonotype. Its recognized antigen is unknown. No base quality information exists; no much larger clone differs at one position. The sample is drawn from a study of T cells in Graves' hyperthyroidism and ophthalmopathy (dated 2019 in TCRdb). Notes on the research overall: Peripheral blood samples were taken at the time of initial diagnosis, prior to any treatment. To identify distinguishing TCR V-J signatures, a discovery cohort of about 100 patients was used, comprising 43 with Graves' ophthalmopathy and 57 with stable Graves' hyperthyroidism. Prospective prediction of ophthalmopathy was tested in an independent validation cohort of approximately 19 hyperthyroidism patients and 17 patients who later progressed to ophthalmopathy. For training and testing, the 80 to 100 patients in the discovery cohort were randomly divided in a 7:3 ratio. The study also compared thyroid tissue and blood T-cell repertoires from 6 or 7 Graves' hyperthyroidism patients. Once sampling was done, hyperthyroidism patients were given methimazole at a starting dose of 30 mg daily, whereas ophthalmopathy patients were given high-dose intravenous methylprednisolone. TCR Vbeta CDR3 sequencing of fewer than 150 peripheral blood samples (approximately 44 ophthalmopathy, about 74 hyperthyroidism and approximately 17 progressor patients) is reported in the paper. The investigation overall reported the following: No statistical method was used to set the sample size in advance, and investigators knew the group allocation. In validation, the model predicted progression to ophthalmopathy with about 71% sensitivity and about 72% specificity, a median of approximately 6.7 months before onset. A model built on a 13 V-J signature distinguished ophthalmopathy from stable hyperthyroidism, reaching 85% to 90% sensitivity and 81% to 83% specificity in cross-validation and 80%/75% in testing. Most expanded thyroid clonotypes (frequency above 0.001) were also found in blood, which suggests that blood repertoires may mirror thyroid immune responses.

The TCR beta CDR3 regions were amplified from the RNA transcripts. The TCR CDR3 was subjected to a first round of RT-PCR using the HTBI primer set and the Qiagen OneStep RT-PCR kit. The libraries were constructed in a second round of multiplex PCR and then size-selected and purified. The libraries were sequenced on an Illumina HiSeq2000 using paired-end 100 bp reads. The paper's processing steps were these. SOAPnuke was used to process the raw data, with reads discarded if the reads contained adapters or uncalled bases, had a mean Phred below 15, or lacked an exact constant-primer or identifier match. High-quality paired reads were merged using COPE v1.2.5, and each unique nucleotide sequence was defined as a clonotype. Clonotypes were aligned to IMGT TRBV, TRBD and TRBJ reference segments using MiTCR v1.1. The analysis was restricted to V-J combinations with a frequency above 0.0001, which together covered 99.2% of the repertoires. A TCS score was defined as the ratio of F50 (clonal expansion) to E x V (chaos), with BLOSUM62-based TCRdist applied between CDR3 peptides within each V-J. Welch's t-statistics and random forest reduced just over 500 V-J features to about 12, which were used in a naive Bayes classifier (R e1071). Using fastp trimming at Q25 and MiXCR clonotype assembly, TCRdb reanalyzed the public sequencing data and kept in-frame beta chains. Identical CDR3 proteins give one entry, which carries the most common genes and DNA. None of the V and J calls come from the authors' own analysis; TCRdb made them. A total of some 320,000 distinct CDR3 sequences appear in this sample, about an eighth of them only once. About a third of the sample lies in the top ten.

In the ophthalmopathy patients, disease was moderately to severely active, with a Clinical Activity Score of 3 or more, a NOSPECS grade of 4 or more, and a duration of less than 3 months. Exclusion was applied to patients with uncontrolled infections, other autoimmune diseases, pregnancy or lactation. Diagnoses were established on the basis of clinical symptoms, serum thyroxine and TRAb, thyroid ultrasound, and orbital computed tomography. PBMCs were isolated from more than 9 ml of fresh peripheral blood by Ficoll-Paque density gradient centrifugation. Total RNA was extracted using Trizol reagent, and RNA quality was assessed on an Agilent 2100 Bioanalyzer. Per the germline V gene, ENHRY is the CDR1 and SYGVKD is the CDR2. The CDR3 numbers 18 residues from cysteine through phenylalanine. Of the read, only the CDR3 DNA is kept; its 54 bases are in frame from base 1. V is cut back by 3 bases and J by 0 bases, with 9 bases in the junction unmatched.

This TCR was sampled from a woman aged 40 to 49 with Graves' ophthalmopathy. The rearranged chain carries TRBV10-3 and TRBJ2-3; 10 of the junction bases match TRBD2. Source material: blood. The nucleotide sequence is TGTGCCATCAGTGAACCTGCGGGACTAGCGAATAGCACAGATACGCAGTATTTT. This translates into CAISEPAGLANSTDTQYF.